Following are 4 T cell receptor beta chains from one sample sequenced in a study of memory CD4+ T cells and cytomegalovirus serostatus. Single viable CD3+CD4+CD8-CD45RO+ cells were sorted as the memory CD4+ T cells. Libraries were prepared by immunoSEQ multiplex PCR; TCRdb keeps only in-frame clonotypes and omits some of them. The profile covers about 60,000 clones, with less than 85% appearing a single time and about 0.5% taken by the ten largest. The material sequenced was memory CD4+ T cells from blood. The source of these receptors is an adult in good health and CMV-seronegative. Some clones in this sample may be carry-over from other donors' samples.

The V call is TRBV19, the J call TRBJ1-5; TRBD1 is a possible D gene (6 bases). The CDR3 runs 16 residues. Germline values: CDR1 LNHDA, CDR2 SQIVND (reference sequence). The V end was cut by 6 bases, the J end by 3 bases, with 18 bases between. The chain's CDR3 is CASRPRRGAYNQPQHF. The CDR3 nucleotides are TGTGCCAGTAGGCCCCGACGGGGGGCCTACAATCAGCCCCAGCATTTT.

This clone was found a few times. The rearrangement links TRBV9 to TRBJ2-7; D is possibly TRBD2 (6 bases). V lost 3 bases and J lost 2, with 15 bases in between. This CDR3 contains 15 residues. The germline CDR1 and CDR2 sequences are SGDLS and YYNGEE. CDR3 nucleotides: TGTGCCAGCAGCGCAACCGGGACTGGGACCTACGAGCAGTACTTC. Translating gives CASSATGTGTYEQYF.

V and J are TRBV11-2 and TRBJ1-1, with TRBD1 as a possible D gene (6 bases). The germline V gene encodes CDR1 SGHAT and CDR2 FQNNGV. Trimming removed 1 base at V and 11 bases at J, with 17 bases between. The CDR3 is made up of 14 amino acids. The CDR3 DNA reads as TGTGCCAGCAGCTTAGTGGGGGCAGGGACTCGGGCTTTCTTT. Translating it yields CASSLVGAGTRAFF.

This chain connects TRBV18 to TRBJ2-3; D gene unclear. Germline CDR1 is KGHSH and CDR2 is LQKENI. V was trimmed by 0 bases and J by 7 bases, leaving 8 bases between them. The CDR3 loop spans 13 amino acids. The CDR3 coding sequence is TGTGCCAGCTCACCACCGTCAGATAATACGCAGTATTTT. Translation: CASSPPSDNTQYF.